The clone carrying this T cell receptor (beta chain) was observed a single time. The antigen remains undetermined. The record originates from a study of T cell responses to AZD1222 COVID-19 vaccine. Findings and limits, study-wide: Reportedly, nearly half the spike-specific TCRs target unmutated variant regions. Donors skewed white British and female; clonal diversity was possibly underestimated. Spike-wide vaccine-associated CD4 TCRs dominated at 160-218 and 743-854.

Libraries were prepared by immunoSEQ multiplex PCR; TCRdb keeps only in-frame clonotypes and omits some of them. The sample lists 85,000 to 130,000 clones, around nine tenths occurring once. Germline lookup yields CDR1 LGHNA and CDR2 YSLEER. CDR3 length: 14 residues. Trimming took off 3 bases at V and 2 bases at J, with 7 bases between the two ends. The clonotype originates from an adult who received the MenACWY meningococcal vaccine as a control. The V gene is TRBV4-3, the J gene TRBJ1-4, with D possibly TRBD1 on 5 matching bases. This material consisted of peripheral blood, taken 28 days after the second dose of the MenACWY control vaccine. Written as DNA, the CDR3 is TGCGCCAGCAGCCACAGGGATACTAATGAAAAACTGTTTTTT. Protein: CASSHRDTNEKLFF.